This entry lists 29 T cell receptor beta chains sequenced from one sample in a study of early T cells in non-severe SARS-CoV-2 infection. Using its own MiXCR run on the 5' RACE reads, TCRdb lists one record per CDR3 protein. The sample has tens of thousands of distinct CDR3 sequences; 9% to 10% are singletons. The starting material was whole blood, obtained at baseline. The receptors were gathered from an adult who was a healthcare worker with PCR-confirmed SARS-CoV-2 infection or an uninfected control (not recorded which).

The CDR3 nucleotides are TGTGCCAGCAGCCTCGGGGACGTAGAAGAGACCCAGTACTTC. The encoded protein is CASSLGDVEETQYF. The V and J genes are TRBV28 and TRBJ2-5, with D possibly called TRBD1 or TRBD2 (5 bases each). V dropped 6 bases and J dropped 3 bases, with 14 bases sitting between them. Germline V gene sequence: CDR1 MDHEN, CDR2 SYDVKM. CDR3 length: 14 residues.

This clonotype was detected once. This chain links TRBV15 with TRBJ2-7, with D possibly matching TRBD2 (7 bases). Deletions cut 5 bases from V and 6 bases from J, with 14 bases between. Germline-derived CDR1 and CDR2 are LNHNV and YYDKDF (reference sequence). CDR3 size: 13 residues. CDR3 residues: CATSYAGAGEQYF. The CDR3 DNA reads as TGTGCCACCAGCTACGCGGGGGCGGGCGAGCAGTACTTC.

At least ten counts were recorded for this clonotype. This chain connects TRBV29-1 to TRBJ2-7; 8 nucleotides match TRBD1. Germline V gene sequence: CDR1 SQVTM, CDR2 ANQGSEA. The CDR3 length is 12 residues. J gave up 1 base and V 7 bases, and 3 bases lay outside the gene matches. CDR3 sequence: CSARDRSYEQYF. CDR3 nucleotides: TGCAGCGCCCGGGACAGGTCCTACGAGCAGTACTTC.

This clonotype was counted at least ten times. CDR3 coding DNA: TGTGCCAGCAGCTTGGAAACCAGCCGTCACAATGAGCAGTTCTTC. Protein product: CASSLETSRHNEQFF. V is TRBV7-3 and J is TRBJ2-1; no definite D call. Germline CDR1 SGHTA, CDR2 FQGTGA. The CDR3 is made up of 15 amino acids. V was cut by 3 bases and J by 5 bases, with 14 bases left in between. Full variable domain (remainder filled in from reference TRBV7-3 and TRBJ2-1): GAGVSQTPSNKVTEKGKYVELRCDPISGHTALYWYRQSLGQGPEFLIYFQGTGAADDSGLPNDRFFAVRPEGSVSTLKIQRTERGDSAVYLCASSLETSRHNEQFFGPGTRLTVL.

This clonotype was detected many times. The rearrangement links TRBV11-2 to TRBJ2-3; 7 bases fit TRBD1. The CDR3 is 15 residues long. V lost 5 bases and J lost 2; bases outside the gene matches: 7. CDR1 SGHAT and CDR2 FQNNGV come from the germline V gene. The CDR3 coding sequence is TGTGCCAGCAGCACGAGGACAGGTTACACAGATACGCAGTATTTT. Translation: CASSTRTGYTDTQYF.

At least ten counts were recorded for this clonotype. This chain joins TRBV6-5 and TRBJ2-1; TRBD2 aligns across 12 bases. V lost 3 bases and J lost 6; bases outside the gene matches: 3. CDR1 is MNHEY and CDR2 is SVGAGI in the germline V gene. This CDR3 region has 15 residues. The CDR3, as DNA: TGTGCCAGCAGTTATCAGACTAGCGGGAGCAATGAGCAGTTCTTC. It yields the protein CASSYQTSGSNEQFF.

The DNA of the CDR3 is TGCGCCAGCAGCTTAACCGGGACAGGGAACACTGAAGCTTTCTTT. Translated: CASSLTGTGNTEAFF. V is TRBV5-1 and J is TRBJ1-1, with 8 bases identical to TRBD1. The CDR3 is made up of 15 amino acids. V lost 2 bases and J lost 1; bases outside the gene matches: 4. The germline CDR1 and CDR2 sequences are SGHRS and YFSETQ.

The sample holds many counts of this clonotype. The chain recombines TRBV10-3 with TRBJ2-3, with D unresolved. Germline loops: CDR1 ENHRY, CDR2 SYGVKD. Trimming left V 6 bases short and J 6 bases short, with 16 bases between. CDR3 length equals 14 residues. The CDR3 DNA follows: TGTGCCATCAGCCGAACCACTCGCTTCGATACGCAGTATTTT. It translates to CAISRTTRFDTQYF.

This clonotype has more than one count but fewer than ten. The chain is built from TRBV18 and TRBJ1-6, with TRBD1 matching over 7 bases. Germline values: CDR1 KGHSH, CDR2 LQKENI. V was clipped by 3 bases and J by 8 bases; unmatched bases: 4. CDR3 size: 14 residues. Here the CDR3 reads CASSPGRGYSPLHF. The CDR3 DNA sequence: TGTGCCAGCTCACCTGGCAGGGGGTATTCACCCCTCCACTTT. Complete variable domain (other parts from reference TRBV18 and TRBJ1-6): NAGVMQNPRHLVRRRGQEARLRCSPMKGHSHVYWYRQLPEEGLKFMVYLQKENIIDESGMPKERFSAEFPKEGPSILRIQQVVRGDSAAYFCASSPGRGYSPLHFGNGTRLTVT.

This clonotype was observed a few times. Written as DNA, the CDR3 is TGCGCCAGCAGCCTGGGCCCGGGTCAGATTTATGGCTACACCTTC. Translation gives CASSLGPGQIYGYTF. This chain uses TRBV5-1 with TRBJ1-2; no firm D call. Germline V CDR1 and CDR2: SGHRS, YFSETQ. Trimming shortened V by 4 bases and J by 5 bases, and 18 bases separated the two germline ends. The CDR3 covers 15 residues.

Ten or more counts support this clonotype. The chain couples TRBV5-6 to TRBJ1-5; D unresolved. The CDR3 extends over 15 amino acids. V lost 1 base and J 4 bases, leaving 12 bases between the germline ends. In germline, CDR1 is SGHDT, CDR2 YYEEEE. The chain's CDR3 is CASSLRTEVNQPQHF. The CDR3 DNA sequence: TGTGCCAGCAGCTTGCGAACAGAAGTAAATCAGCCCCAGCATTTT.

This clonotype was picked up a small number of times. The V gene is TRBV20-1, the J gene TRBJ2-4, with 8 nucleotides matching TRBD2. Per germline, CDR1 DFQATT and CDR2 SNEGSKA (reference sequence). The ends lost 6 bases at V and 7 bases at J; junction bases unmatched: 8. There are 13 residues in the CDR3. The chain's CDR3 is CSAHPGGVNIQYF. The CDR3 DNA sequence: TGCAGTGCCCACCCCGGGGGGGTTAACATTCAGTACTTC.

There are a few counts of this clonotype. This chain joins TRBV5-6 and TRBJ2-1; TRBD2 aligns across 12 bases. The CDR3 is 18 amino acids. V was clipped by 4 bases and J by 2 bases; unmatched bases: 10. Germline V CDR1 and CDR2: SGHDT, YYEEEE. This chain's CDR3 is CASSLGLAGSLAYNEQFF. CDR3 sequence (DNA): TGTGCCAGCAGCCTAGGACTAGCGGGATCTCTGGCCTACAATGAGCAGTTCTTC.

The sample holds many counts of this clonotype. The J gene is TRBJ2-3, the V gene TRBV28, with a possible D match to TRBD2 (6 bases). The CDR3 has 16 residues. Per the germline V gene, CDR1 is MDHEN and CDR2 is SYDVKM. Trimming left V 2 bases short and J 1 base short, with 13 bases between. The CDR3 loop is CASSLVEASGTDTQYF. The CDR3 coding sequence is TGTGCCAGCAGTTTAGTCGAGGCTAGCGGCACAGATACGCAGTATTTT.

This clonotype was observed many times. The chain links TRBV29-1 to TRBJ2-7; 9 bases align to TRBD1. This CDR3 is built from 12 residues. J lost 3 bases, V lost 6 bases, and 3 bases had no gene match. CDR1 is SQVTM and CDR2 is ANQGSEA in the germline V gene. The CDR3 coding sequence is TGCAGCGTGGGACAGGGTATCTACGAGCAGTACTTC. Amino acids: CSVGQGIYEQYF.

This CDR3 reads CASSKSSGRVDDTQYF. CDR3 coding DNA: TGTGCCAGCAGCAAATCTAGCGGGAGGGTCGATGATACGCAGTATTTT. The chain links TRBV21-1 to TRBJ2-3; the D call TRBD2 from the table was never checked on the DNA. TRBV21-1 has pseudogene status. The CDR3 is made up of 16 amino acids.

This clonotype rates as medium-sized. This chain links TRBV7-9 with TRBJ2-2; D is undetermined. The CDR3 consists of 12 residues. Trimming cost V 1 base and J 6 bases, with 3 bases left between them. The germline V gene encodes CDR1 SEHNR and CDR2 FQNEAQ (reference sequence). The DNA of the CDR3 is TGTGCCAGCAGCTTAGGCTCCGGGGAGCTGTTTTTT. This sequence encodes CASSLGSGELFF. Full variable domain (missing parts from reference TRBV7-9 and TRBJ2-2): DTGVSQNPRHKITKRGQNVTFRCDPISEHNRLYWYRQTLGQGPEFLTYFQNEAQLEKSRLLSDRFSAERPKGSFSTLEIQRTEQGDSAMYLCASSLGSGELFFGEGSRLTVL.

The table lists this clonotype with a few counts. The chain is built from TRBV7-2 and TRBJ2-5, with D uncertain. The V gene's germline CDR1 is SGHTA and CDR2 FQGNSA. The CDR3 has 14 residues. With 5 bases removed from V and 3 bases from J, the gap between germline ends came to 13 bases. Here the CDR3 reads CASSPLFTEETQYF. DNA of the CDR3: TGTGCCAGCAGCCCCCTATTTACAGAAGAGACCCAGTACTTC. Full variable domain (outside the CDR3, taken from reference TRBV7-2 and TRBJ2-5): GAGVSQSPSNKVTEKGKDVELRCDPISGHTALYWYRQSLGQGLEFLIYFQGNSAPDKSGLPSDRFSAERTGGSVSTLTIQRTQQEDSAVYLCASSPLFTEETQYFGPGTRLLVL.

V and J are TRBV3-1 and TRBJ1-1, with D maybe TRBD1 (6 bases). The CDR3 spans 16 residues. CDR1 LGHDT and CDR2 YNNKEL come from the germline V gene (reference sequence). Trimming pared 4 bases from V and 5 bases from J, leaving 20 bases between. The CDR3 sequence: CASSPRTAGRGTEAFF. DNA for the CDR3: TGTGCCAGCAGCCCCCGGACAGCAGGCCGTGGGACTGAAGCTTTCTTT.

This clonotype has more than one count but fewer than ten. The rearrangement uses TRBV7-3 and TRBJ2-1; D possibly matches TRBD1 or TRBD2 (5 bases each). This CDR3 is 15 amino acids long. From germline, CDR1 is SGHTA and CDR2 FQGTGA. V was trimmed by 5 bases and J by 2 bases, leaving 13 bases between them. CDR3 sequence (DNA): TGTGCCAGCAGCCCACCGGGACGGGCCTACAATGAGCAGTTCTTC. Amino acids: CASSPPGRAYNEQFF. The full variable domain, its missing parts supplied by reference TRBV7-3 and TRBJ2-1, is GAGVSQTPSNKVTEKGKYVELRCDPISGHTALYWYRQSLGQGPEFLIYFQGTGAADDSGLPNDRFFAVRPEGSVSTLKIQRTERGDSAVYLCASSPPGRAYNEQFFGPGTRLTVL.

This chain joins TRBV5-1 and TRBJ2-2, with D perhaps matching TRBD2 (6 bases). Germline-derived CDR1 and CDR2 are SGHRS and YFSETQ. The CDR3 is 17 amino acids. V was cut by 2 bases and J by 6 bases, with 20 bases left in between. The CDR3 region is CASSFRVIRSGSGELFF. In DNA form, the CDR3 reads TGCGCCAGCAGCTTCCGGGTCATCAGGAGCGGGTCCGGGGAGCTGTTTTTT.

This chain uses TRBV6-2 or TRBV6-3 with TRBJ2-7, with TRBD2 matching 11 bases. The V and J ends lost 7 bases and 3 bases, in that order; junction bases with no gene match: 8. CDR3 length equals 15 residues. Germline loops: CDR1 MNHEY, CDR2 SVGEGT. The CDR3 sequence is CASTVRGLAVYEQYF. DNA of the CDR3: TGTGCCAGCACAGTTAGGGGACTAGCGGTCTACGAGCAGTACTTC.

This clonotype came up a few times. The chain recombines TRBV29-1 with TRBJ2-7; perhaps TRBD1 as D (6 bases). From germline, CDR1 is SQVTM and CDR2 ANQGSEA. The V gene lost 6 bases and the J gene lost 1 base, with 22 bases spanning the gap. This CDR3 comprises 16 residues. CDR3 protein: CSVASTGFTVSYEQYF. CDR3 DNA sequence: TGCAGCGTCGCCAGTACAGGGTTCACGGTTTCCTACGAGCAGTACTTC.

At least ten counts were recorded for this clonotype. The chain is built from TRBV5-1 and TRBJ1-2; D is unresolved. CDR3 length equals 15 residues. V was shortened by 0 bases and J by 1 base, with 10 bases between the two germline ends. Germline CDR1 and CDR2: SGHRS and YFSETQ. In nucleotides, the CDR3 is TGCGCCAGCAGCTTGGCCCTCGCGGATAACTATGGCTACACCTTC. Protein product: CASSLALADNYGYTF.

This clonotype was seen repeatedly, ten times or more. This rearrangement joins TRBV6-5 to TRBJ1-2; D not certain. V gave up 9 bases and J gave up 3 bases, with 8 bases separating them. The length of the CDR3 is 11 residues. CDR1 and CDR2 from the germline V gene are MNHEY and SVGAGI. CDR3 sequence reads: CASGLDYGYTF. In nucleotides, the CDR3 is TGTGCCAGTGGACTGGACTATGGCTACACCTTC.

This clonotype appeared a few times. The chain employs TRBV5-6 and TRBJ1-1, with D uncertain. Germline V gene data show CDR1 as SGHDT and CDR2 as YYEEEE. Trimming shortened V by 3 bases and J by 1 base, and 7 bases separated the two germline ends. The CDR3 sequence is 13 residues long. The CDR3 reads CASSYTENTEAFF. The CDR3 DNA follows: TGTGCCAGCAGCTATACGGAGAACACTGAAGCTTTCTTT.

This clonotype was counted many times. V is TRBV28 and J is TRBJ1-4; D is possibly TRBD1 (6 bases). Germline-derived CDR1 and CDR2 are MDHEN and SYDVKM. The V gene lost 6 bases and the J gene lost 3 bases, with 14 bases spanning the gap. The CDR3 extends over 15 amino acids. CDR3: CASRPPRGSNEKLFF. The CDR3 nucleotides read TGTGCCAGCAGACCCCCTAGGGGGTCTAATGAAAAACTGTTTTTT. The whole variable domain, filled in from reference TRBV28 and TRBJ1-4, reads DVKVTQSSRYLVKRTGEKVFLECVQDMDHENMFWYRQDPGLGLRLIYFSYDVKMKEKGDIPEGYSVSREKKERFSLILESASTNQTSMYLCASRPPRGSNEKLFFGSGTQLSVL.

This clonotype was picked up many times. This chain joins TRBV7-2 and TRBJ2-3, with D possibly matching TRBD1 (5 bases). V was cut by 1 base and J by 6 bases, with 17 bases left in between. The CDR3 sequence is 16 residues long. CDR1 is SGHTA and CDR2 is FQGNSA in the germline V gene. CDR3 bases: TGTGCCAGCAGCTTAGGGGTCAGGGATGCATATGATACGCAGTATTTT. Protein sequence: CASSLGVRDAYDTQYF.

This chain connects TRBV6-2 or TRBV6-3 to TRBJ1-3; 7 positions match TRBD1. This CDR3 has 14 residues. The germline V gene encodes CDR1 MNHEY and CDR2 SVGEGT. Losses at the gene ends were 6 bases for V and 0 bases for J; bases not matched to a gene: 2. The CDR3 sequence: CASRPGGSGNTIYF. The CDR3 nucleotides are TGTGCCAGCAGACCAGGGGGCTCTGGAAACACCATATATTTT.